These T cell receptor beta chains were read from a single sample in a study of blood T cell repertoires in COVID-19. Method: immunoSEQ multiplex PCR; TCRdb's copy keeps in-frame clones and lacks some. The data show about 91,000 clones, 70% to 90% seen once. The sequenced sample was peripheral blood. The receptor source for this set is a woman older than 75 with active COVID-19. Each CDR3 is given with its conserved first and last residue. A D gene is named only where the DNA matches it firmly. Expanded clones are given a class, and other clones once, few, many or no size at all.

>-|TRBV7-2|TRBJ2-7|-|14
TGTGCCAGCAGCCAGGGGCGGGTTGGGTACGAGCAGTACTTC
CASSQGRVGYEQYF
>-|TRBV5-1|TRBJ2-1|few|14
TGCGCCAGCAACCGGGATGTGGAAAACAATGAGCAGTTCTTC
CASNRDVENNEQFF
>-|TRBV10-3|TRBJ1-2|-|13
TGTGCCATCAGTGTCCAGGCTCCTTATGGCTACACCTTC
CAISVQAPYGYTF
>-|TRBV27|TRBJ1-1|-|14
TGTGCCAGCAGTTCCCCCACAGGGTCGACTGAAGCTTTCTTT
CASSSPTGSTEAFF
>-|TRBV28|TRBJ2-7|-|14
TGTGCCAGCAGTCCGCACCAGCAGGGGAACGAGCAGTACTTC
CASSPHQQGNEQYF
>-|TRBV28|TRBJ2-3|-|14
TGTGCCAGCAGGGAGAGGGGGGGGACAGATACGCAGTATTTT
CASRERGGTDTQYF
>TRBD1|TRBV19|TRBJ1-5|few|15
TGTGCCAGTTCCGGGAGCCAGGGGGTCGGGCAGCCCCAGCATTTT
CASSGSQGVGQPQHF
>-|TRBV18|TRBJ1-1|-|19
TGTGCCAGCTCACCAAGATTAAATACAGAAGCTCTTATGAACACTGAAGCTTTCTTT
CASSPRLNTEALMNTEAFF
>TRBD1|TRBV6-2/TRBV6-3|TRBJ1-1|-|16
TGTGCCAGCAGTTACTCGGGGACAGGAGACGACACTGAAGCTTTCTTT
CASSYSGTGDDTEAFF
>-|TRBV4-2|TRBJ2-1|-|16
TGTGCCAGCAGCCAACTGAGGAGTTCATTCTACAATGAGCAGTTCTTC
CASSQLRSSFYNEQFF
>TRBD2|TRBV29-1|TRBJ2-2|-|15
TGCAGCGTGCCACTAGCGGGAGAAGTTTCCGGGGAGCTGTTTTTT
CSVPLAGEVSGELFF
>-|TRBV7-2|TRBJ1-2|once|16
TGTGCCAGCAGCTTAGGGGGTGGAACAGGGAACTATGGCTACACCTTC
CASSLGGGTGNYGYTF
>TRBD2|TRBV28|TRBJ2-7|-|15
TGTGCCAGCAGTACCACTAGCGGGAGAGTGGTGGAGCAGTACTTC
CASSTTSGRVVEQYF
>-|TRBV7-9|TRBJ2-1|-|11
TGTGCCAGCAGCTTAGCGAAGCGAGAGTTCTTC
CASSLAKREFF
>-|TRBV7-8|TRBJ2-7|-|13
TGTGCCAGCAGAGAAAGCGAGCCCTACGAGCAGTACTTC
CASRESEPYEQYF
>TRBD1|TRBV7-9|TRBJ1-5|-|15
TGTGCCAGCAGCTCCGGGACAGTTCCATATCAGCCCCAGCATTTT
CASSSGTVPYQPQHF
>-|TRBV7-9|TRBJ2-1|-|14
TGTGCCAGCAGCTTAGCCCGGGGGAACAATGAGCAGTTCTTC
CASSLARGNNEQFF
>TRBD2|TRBV7-2|TRBJ2-3|-|16
TGTGCCAGCAGCACTGGACTAGCGGGAGGCTCAGATACGCAGTATTTT
CASSTGLAGGSDTQYF
>TRBD1|TRBV6-2/TRBV6-3|TRBJ1-4|-|15
TGTGCCAGCAGTCTACAGGGGAGTTCTAATGAAAAACTGTTTTTT
CASSLQGSSNEKLFF
>-|TRBV28|TRBJ1-5|-|13
TGTGCCAGCAATACGGGGAGCAATCAGCCCCAGCATTTT
CASNTGSNQPQHF
>TRBD2|TRBV5-8|TRBJ2-5|-|17
TGTGCCAGCAGCCGGGGACGGCGACTAGCGGGACGAGAGACCCAGTACTTC
CASSRGRRLAGRETQYF
>-|TRBV28|TRBJ1-1|few|12
TGTGCCATCCTTTCAGTGAACACTGAAGCTTTCTTT
CAILSVNTEAFF
>-|TRBV19|TRBJ2-2|few|16
TGTGCCAGTAGTATATTGGGCACCGGGGGCACCGGGGAGCTGTTTTTT
CASSILGTGGTGELFF
>-|TRBV30|TRBJ2-7|few|12
TGTGCCTGGAGTGGGGCGCAGCGGAGGGAGTACTTC
CAWSGAQRREYF
>-|TRBV19|TRBJ1-4|-|18
TGTGCCAGTACCCCCCGAGGCCATGCGACGGCTCGAAATGAAAAACTGTTTTTT
CASTPRGHATARNEKLFF
>-|TRBV7-3|TRBJ2-5|-|15
TGTGCCAGCAGCTTAAGAGGGACACAACAAGAGACCCAGTACTTC
CASSLRGTQQETQYF
>TRBD1|TRBV19|TRBJ2-6|-|17
TGTGCCAGTAGTATCGGACAGGGAAACTCTGGGGCCAACGTCCTGACTTTC
CASSIGQGNSGANVLTF
>TRBD1|TRBV19|TRBJ1-5|-|15
TGTGCCAGTAGTCAGGGACAGGAGGGCAATCAGCCCCAGCATTTT
CASSQGQEGNQPQHF
>TRBD2|TRBV27|TRBJ2-3|once|16
TGTGCCAGCAGTCTTGGCGGGAGGGGACGGGCTCGTACGCAGTATTTT
CASSLGGRGRARTQYF
>-|TRBV28|TRBJ2-5|-|12
TGTGCCTCCCGGGGGTACCAAGAGACCCAGTACTTC
CASRGYQETQYF
>TRBD2|TRBV6-5|TRBJ2-7|-|15
TGTGCCAGCAGTCGGAGTGAAGCGGGAGGGTACGAGCAGTACTTC
CASSRSEAGGYEQYF
>TRBD1|TRBV15|TRBJ2-5|once|17
TGTGCCACCAGCAGAGATAGGAGCAGGGGGTTCCAAGAGACCCAGTACTTC
CATSRDRSRGFQETQYF
>TRBD1|TRBV11-2|TRBJ2-7|-|15
TGTGCCAGCAGCTCCCTCGGGACAGGTTCCCTACCCGTTGACTTC
CASSSLGTGSLPVDF
>-|TRBV19|TRBJ2-1|-|15
TGTGCCAGTACCTCAGCGGATAGCTCCTACAATGAGCAGTTCTTC
CASTSADSSYNEQFF